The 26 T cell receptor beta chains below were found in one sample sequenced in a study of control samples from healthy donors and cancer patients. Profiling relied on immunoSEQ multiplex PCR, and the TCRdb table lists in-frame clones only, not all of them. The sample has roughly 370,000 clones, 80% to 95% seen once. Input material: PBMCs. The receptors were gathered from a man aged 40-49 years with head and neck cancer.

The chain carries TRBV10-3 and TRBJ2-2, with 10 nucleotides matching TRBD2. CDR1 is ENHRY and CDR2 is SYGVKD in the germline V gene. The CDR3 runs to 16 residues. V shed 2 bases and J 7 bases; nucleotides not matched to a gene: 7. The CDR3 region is CAISERSSGGNGELFF. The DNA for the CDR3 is TGTGCCATCAGTGAGAGGTCTAGCGGGGGTAACGGGGAGCTGTTTTTT.

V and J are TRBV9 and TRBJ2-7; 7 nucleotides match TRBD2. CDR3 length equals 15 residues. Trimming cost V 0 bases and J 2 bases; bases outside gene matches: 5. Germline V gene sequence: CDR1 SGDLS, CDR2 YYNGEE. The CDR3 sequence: CASSVVAGDTYEQYF. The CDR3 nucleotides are TGTGCCAGCAGCGTAGTTGCGGGGGATACCTACGAGCAGTACTTC.

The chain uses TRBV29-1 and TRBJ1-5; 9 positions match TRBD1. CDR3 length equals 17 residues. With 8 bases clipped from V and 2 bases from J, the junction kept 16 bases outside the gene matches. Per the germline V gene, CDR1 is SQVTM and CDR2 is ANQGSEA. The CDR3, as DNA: TGCAGCCCCCTCATCAGACAGGGGGTCCATGGCAATCAGCCCCAGCATTTT. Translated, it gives CSPLIRQGVHGNQPQHF.

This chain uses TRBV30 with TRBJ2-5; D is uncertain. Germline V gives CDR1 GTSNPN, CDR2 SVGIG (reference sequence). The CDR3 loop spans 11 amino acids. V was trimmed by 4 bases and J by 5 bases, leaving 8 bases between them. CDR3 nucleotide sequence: TGTGCCTGGAAAGGGTCGGAGACCCAGTACTTC. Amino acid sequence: CAWKGSETQYF.

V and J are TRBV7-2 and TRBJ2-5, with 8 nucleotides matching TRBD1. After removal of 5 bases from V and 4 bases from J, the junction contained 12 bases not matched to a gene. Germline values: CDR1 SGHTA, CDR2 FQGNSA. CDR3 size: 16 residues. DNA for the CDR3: TGTGCCAGCAGCCTAAAATCAAGTACAGGGGGAGAGACCCAGTACTTC. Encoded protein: CASSLKSSTGGETQYF. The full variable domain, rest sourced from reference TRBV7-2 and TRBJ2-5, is GAGVSQSPSNKVTEKGKDVELRCDPISGHTALYWYRQSLGQGLEFLIYFQGNSAPDKSGLPSDRFSAERTGGSVSTLTIQRTQQEDSAVYLCASSLKSSTGGETQYFGPGTRLLVL.

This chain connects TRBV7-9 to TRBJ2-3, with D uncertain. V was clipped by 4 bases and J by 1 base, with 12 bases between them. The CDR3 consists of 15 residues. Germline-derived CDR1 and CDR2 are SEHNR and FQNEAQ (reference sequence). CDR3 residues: CASSSRIGGTDTQYF. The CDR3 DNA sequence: TGTGCCAGCAGCTCAAGAATTGGGGGCACAGATACGCAGTATTTT.

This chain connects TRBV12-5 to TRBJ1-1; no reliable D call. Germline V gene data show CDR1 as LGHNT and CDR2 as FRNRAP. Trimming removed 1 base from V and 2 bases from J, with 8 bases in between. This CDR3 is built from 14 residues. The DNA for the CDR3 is TGTGCTAGTGGTTTGGGTAGGGTAAACACTGAAGCTTTCTTT. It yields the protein CASGLGRVNTEAFF.

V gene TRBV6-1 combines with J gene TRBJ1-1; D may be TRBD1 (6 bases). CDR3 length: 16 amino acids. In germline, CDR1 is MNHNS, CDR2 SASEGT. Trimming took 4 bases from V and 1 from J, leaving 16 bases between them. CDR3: CASSGLRTVGNTEAFF. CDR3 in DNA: TGTGCCAGCAGTGGTCTTCGGACAGTGGGGAACACTGAAGCTTTCTTT.

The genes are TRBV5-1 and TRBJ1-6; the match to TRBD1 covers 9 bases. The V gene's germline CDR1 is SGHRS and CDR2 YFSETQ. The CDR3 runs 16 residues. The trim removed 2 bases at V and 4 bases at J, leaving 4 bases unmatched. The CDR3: CASSFTGGGYNSPLHF. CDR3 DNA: TGCGCCAGCAGCTTCACAGGGGGCGGTTATAATTCACCCCTCCACTTT.

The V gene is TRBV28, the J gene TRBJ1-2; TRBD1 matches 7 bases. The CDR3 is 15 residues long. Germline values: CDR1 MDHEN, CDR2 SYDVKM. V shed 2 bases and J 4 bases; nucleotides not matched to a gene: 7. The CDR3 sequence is CASSLRRGRAYGYTF. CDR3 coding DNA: TGTGCCAGCAGTTTACGCAGGGGGAGGGCCTATGGCTACACCTTC.

This chain's CDR3 is CASSEGPYQPQHF. The CDR3 DNA sequence: TGTGCCAGCAGTGAGGGGCCGTATCAGCCCCAGCATTTT. The gene calls are TRBV6-4 and TRBJ1-5, with D possibly TRBD1 on 5 matching bases. The ends were cut back, 3 bases at V and 5 bases at J, with 8 bases in the middle. The CDR3 is 13 residues long. Germline CDR1 MRHNA, CDR2 SNTAGT.

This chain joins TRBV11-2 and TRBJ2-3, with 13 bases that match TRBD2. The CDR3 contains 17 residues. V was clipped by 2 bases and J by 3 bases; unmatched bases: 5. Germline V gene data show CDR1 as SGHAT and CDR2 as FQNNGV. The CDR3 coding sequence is TGTGCCAGCAGCTTAACAGGACTAGCGGGAGATACAGATACGCAGTATTTT. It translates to CASSLTGLAGDTDTQYF. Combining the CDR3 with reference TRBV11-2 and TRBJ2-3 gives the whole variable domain EAGVAQSPRYKIIEKRQSVAFWCNPISGHATLYWYQQILGQGPKLLIQFQNNGVVDDSQLPKDRFSAERLKGVDSTLKIQPAKLEDSAVYLCASSLTGLAGDTDTQYFGPGTRLTVL.

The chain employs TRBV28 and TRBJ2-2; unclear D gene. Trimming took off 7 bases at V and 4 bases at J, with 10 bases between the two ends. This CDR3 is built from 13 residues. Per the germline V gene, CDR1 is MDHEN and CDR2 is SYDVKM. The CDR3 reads CASNRAATGELFF. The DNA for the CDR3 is TGTGCCAGCAATAGGGCGGCCACCGGGGAGCTGTTTTTT.

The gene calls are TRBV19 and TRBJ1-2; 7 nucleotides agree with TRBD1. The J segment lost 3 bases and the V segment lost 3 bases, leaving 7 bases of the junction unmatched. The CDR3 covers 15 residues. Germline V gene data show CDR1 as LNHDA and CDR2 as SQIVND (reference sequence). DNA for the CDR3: TGTGCCAGTAGTATCTTGGACAGGCCCCACTATGGCTACACCTTC. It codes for CASSILDRPHYGYTF.

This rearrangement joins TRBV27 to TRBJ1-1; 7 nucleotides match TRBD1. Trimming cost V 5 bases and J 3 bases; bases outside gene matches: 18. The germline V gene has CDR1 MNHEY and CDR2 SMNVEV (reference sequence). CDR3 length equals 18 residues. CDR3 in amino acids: CASSPPRSTGHLDTEAFF. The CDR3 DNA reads TGTGCCAGCAGTCCCCCTCGTTCGACAGGGCATCTGGACACTGAAGCTTTCTTT.

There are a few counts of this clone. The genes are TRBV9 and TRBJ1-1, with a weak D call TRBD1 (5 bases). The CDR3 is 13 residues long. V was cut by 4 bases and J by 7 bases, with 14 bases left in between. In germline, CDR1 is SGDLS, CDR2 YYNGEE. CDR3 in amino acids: CASSPWGGNEAFF. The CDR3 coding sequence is TGTGCCAGCAGCCCCTGGGGGGGGAATGAAGCTTTCTTT.

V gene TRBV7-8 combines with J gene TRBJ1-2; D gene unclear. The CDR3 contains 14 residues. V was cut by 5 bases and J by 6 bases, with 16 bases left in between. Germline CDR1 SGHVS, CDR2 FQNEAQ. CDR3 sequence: CASSPTEGTHGYTF. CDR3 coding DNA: TGTGCCAGCAGCCCGACCGAGGGTACCCATGGCTACACCTTC.

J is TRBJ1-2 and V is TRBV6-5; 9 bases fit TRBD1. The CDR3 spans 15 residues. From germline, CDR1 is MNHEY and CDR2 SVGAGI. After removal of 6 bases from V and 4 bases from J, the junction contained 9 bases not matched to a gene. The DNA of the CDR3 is TGTGCCAGCAGGGACGACAGGGGGACTGTCTATGGCTACACCTTC. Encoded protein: CASRDDRGTVYGYTF.

The CDR3 nucleotides are TGTGCCAGCAGTCGACTCCAGCGGGACACCGGGGAGCTGTTTTTT. Translated: CASSRLQRDTGELFF. V and J are TRBV28 and TRBJ2-2; possible D gene TRBD2, 6 bases. Germline V gene sequence: CDR1 MDHEN, CDR2 SYDVKM. Trimming left V 5 bases short and J 3 bases short, with 13 bases between. This CDR3 has 15 amino acids.

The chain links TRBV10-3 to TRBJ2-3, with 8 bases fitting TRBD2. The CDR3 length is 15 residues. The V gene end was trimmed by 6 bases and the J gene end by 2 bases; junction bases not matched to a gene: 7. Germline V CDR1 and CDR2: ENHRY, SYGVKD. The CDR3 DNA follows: TGTGCCATCAGGGCCAATAGCGGGGACACAGATACGCAGTATTTT. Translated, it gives CAIRANSGDTDTQYF.

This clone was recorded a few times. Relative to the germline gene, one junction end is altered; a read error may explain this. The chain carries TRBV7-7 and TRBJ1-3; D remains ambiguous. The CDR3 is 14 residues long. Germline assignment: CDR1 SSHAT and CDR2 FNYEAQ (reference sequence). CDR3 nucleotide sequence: TGTGCTAGCAGCTTAGGTGGGGCTGGAAACACCATATATTTT. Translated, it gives CASSLGGAGNTIYF.

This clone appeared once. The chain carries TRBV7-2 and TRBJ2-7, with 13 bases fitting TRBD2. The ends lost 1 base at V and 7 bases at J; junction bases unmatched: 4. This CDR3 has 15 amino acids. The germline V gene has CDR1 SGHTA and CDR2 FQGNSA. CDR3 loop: CASSLGGLAGEEQYF. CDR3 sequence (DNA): TGTGCCAGCAGCTTAGGAGGACTAGCGGGAGAGGAGCAGTACTTC.

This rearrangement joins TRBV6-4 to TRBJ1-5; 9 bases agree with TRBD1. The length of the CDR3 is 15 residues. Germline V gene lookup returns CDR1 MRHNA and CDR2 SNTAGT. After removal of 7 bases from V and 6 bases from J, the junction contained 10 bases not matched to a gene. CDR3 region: CASIYRDRVCQPQHF. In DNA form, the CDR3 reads TGTGCCAGCATATACCGGGACAGGGTATGTCAGCCCCAGCATTTT.

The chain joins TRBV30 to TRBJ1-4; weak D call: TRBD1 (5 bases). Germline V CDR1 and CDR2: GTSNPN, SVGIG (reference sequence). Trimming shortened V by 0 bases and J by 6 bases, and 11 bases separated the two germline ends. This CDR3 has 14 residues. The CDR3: CAWSVWDGDEKLFF. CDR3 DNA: TGTGCCTGGAGTGTGTGGGACGGTGATGAAAAACTGTTTTTT.

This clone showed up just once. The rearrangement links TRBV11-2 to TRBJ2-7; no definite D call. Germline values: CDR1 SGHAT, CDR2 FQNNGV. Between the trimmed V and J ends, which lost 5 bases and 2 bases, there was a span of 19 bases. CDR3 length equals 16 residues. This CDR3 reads CASSRDTVLFPYEQYF. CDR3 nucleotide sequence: TGTGCCAGCAGCAGAGATACAGTACTCTTTCCCTACGAGCAGTACTTC.

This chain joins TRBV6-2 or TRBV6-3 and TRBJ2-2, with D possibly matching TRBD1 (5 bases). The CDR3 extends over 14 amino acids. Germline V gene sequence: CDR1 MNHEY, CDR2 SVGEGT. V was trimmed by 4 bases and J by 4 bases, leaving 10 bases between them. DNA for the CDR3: TGTGCCAGCAGTTTCCTTCAGGGCACCGGGGAGCTGTTTTTT. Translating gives CASSFLQGTGELFF.